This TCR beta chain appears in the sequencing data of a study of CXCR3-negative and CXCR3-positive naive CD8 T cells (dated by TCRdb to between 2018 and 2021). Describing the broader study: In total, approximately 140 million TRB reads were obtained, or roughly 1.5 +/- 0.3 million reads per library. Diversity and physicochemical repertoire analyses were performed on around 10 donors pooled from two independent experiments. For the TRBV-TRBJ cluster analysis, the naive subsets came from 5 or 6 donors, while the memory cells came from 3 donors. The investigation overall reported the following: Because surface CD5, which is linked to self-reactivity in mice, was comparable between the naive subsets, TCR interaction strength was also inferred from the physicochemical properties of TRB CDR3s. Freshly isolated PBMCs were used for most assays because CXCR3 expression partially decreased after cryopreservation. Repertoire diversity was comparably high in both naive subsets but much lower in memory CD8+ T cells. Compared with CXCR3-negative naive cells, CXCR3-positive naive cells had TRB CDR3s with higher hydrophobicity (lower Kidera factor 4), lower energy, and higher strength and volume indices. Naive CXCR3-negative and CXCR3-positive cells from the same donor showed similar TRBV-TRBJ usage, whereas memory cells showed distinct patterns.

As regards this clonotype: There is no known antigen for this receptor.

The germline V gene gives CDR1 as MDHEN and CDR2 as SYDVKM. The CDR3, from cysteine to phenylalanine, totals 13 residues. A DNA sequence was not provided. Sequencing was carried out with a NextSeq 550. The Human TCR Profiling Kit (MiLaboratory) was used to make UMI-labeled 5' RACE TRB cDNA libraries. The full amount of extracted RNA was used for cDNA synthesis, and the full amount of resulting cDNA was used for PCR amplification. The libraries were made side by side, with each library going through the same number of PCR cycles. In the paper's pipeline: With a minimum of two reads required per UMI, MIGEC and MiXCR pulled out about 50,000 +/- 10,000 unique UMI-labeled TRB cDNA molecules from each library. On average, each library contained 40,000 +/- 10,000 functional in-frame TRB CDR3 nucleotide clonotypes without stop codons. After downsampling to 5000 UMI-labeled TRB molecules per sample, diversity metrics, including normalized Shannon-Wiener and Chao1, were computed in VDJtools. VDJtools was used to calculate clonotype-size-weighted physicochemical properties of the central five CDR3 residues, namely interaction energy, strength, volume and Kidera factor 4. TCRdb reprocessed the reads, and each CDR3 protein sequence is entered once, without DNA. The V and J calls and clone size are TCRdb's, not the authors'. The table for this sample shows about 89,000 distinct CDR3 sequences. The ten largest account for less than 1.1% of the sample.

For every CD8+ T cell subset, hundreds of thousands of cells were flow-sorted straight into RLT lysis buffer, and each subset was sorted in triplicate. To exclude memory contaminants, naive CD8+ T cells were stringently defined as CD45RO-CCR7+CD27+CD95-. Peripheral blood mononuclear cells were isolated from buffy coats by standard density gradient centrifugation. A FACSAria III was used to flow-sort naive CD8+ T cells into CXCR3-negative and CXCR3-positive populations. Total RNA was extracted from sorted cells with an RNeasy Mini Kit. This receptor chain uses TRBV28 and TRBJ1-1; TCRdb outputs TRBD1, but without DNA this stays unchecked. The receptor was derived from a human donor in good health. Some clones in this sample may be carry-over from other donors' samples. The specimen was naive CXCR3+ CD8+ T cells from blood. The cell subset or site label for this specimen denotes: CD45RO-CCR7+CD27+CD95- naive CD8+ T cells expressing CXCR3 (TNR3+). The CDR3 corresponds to CASRPDRNTEAFF. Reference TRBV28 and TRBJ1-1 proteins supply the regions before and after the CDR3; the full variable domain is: DVKVTQSSRYLVKRTGEKVFLECVQDMDHENMFWYRQDPGLGLRLIYFSYDVKMKEKGDIPEGYSVSREKKERFSLILESASTNQTSMYLCASRPDRNTEAFFGQGTRLTVV.